This T cell receptor (beta chain) was obtained from a study of blood T cell repertoires in COVID-19. Study at large: Sources were T cells, B-cell-depleted T cells, or PBMCs; the material itself was cDNA or gDNA.

The method was immunoSEQ multiplex PCR; TCRdb's version includes in-frame clones alone and lacks a portion of them. The sample consists of 180,000 or so clones, approximately 80% of them appearing once. CDR3 length: 15 residues. CDR1 is MNHNS, CDR2 SASEGT, per germline. Between the trimmed V and J ends, which lost 3 bases and 5 bases, there was a span of 16 bases. The receptor was derived from a woman aged 70-85 years with COVID-19, enrolled during active disease. The sample was peripheral blood. The chain employs TRBV6-1 and TRBJ1-1; D possibly corresponds to TRBD1 (6 bases). CDR3 region: CASSDRGGRATEAFF. Here the CDR3 DNA reads TGTGCCAGCAGTGATCGCGGGGGGCGGGCGACTGAAGCTTTCTTT.